This TCR beta chain comes out of a study of T cell changes during pregnancy in multiple sclerosis. This table comes from immunoSEQ multiplex PCR, and its TCRdb copy is limited to in-frame clones, with some not included. Altogether approximately 59,000 clones are present, approximately 92% being singletons, with the ten largest covering about 0.33%. The clonotype originates from a female donor with multiple sclerosis, enrolled in a pregnancy study. This sample comprised CD4+ T cells from peripheral blood mononuclear cells, obtained before pregnancy.

For the CDR3, the DNA is TGTGCCAGCAGTTCGAAGGGTGGGACAGGGGGGTTTGAGCAGTACTTC. Amino acids: CASSSKGGTGGFEQYF. This chain connects TRBV28 to TRBJ2-7; the match to TRBD1 covers 11 bases. Germline loops: CDR1 MDHEN, CDR2 SYDVKM. The CDR3 sequence is 16 residues long. The J segment lost 7 bases and the V segment lost 4 bases, leaving 12 bases of the junction unmatched.